This T cell receptor beta chain was retrieved from a study of T cells in Graves' hyperthyroidism and ophthalmopathy. Amplified TCR beta CDR3 regions came from RNA transcripts. The primer set for the first-round RT-PCR of the TCR CDR3 was HTBI. Using its own MiXCR run on the multiplex PCR reads, TCRdb lists one record per CDR3 protein. The sample lists roughly 250,000 distinct CDR3 sequences, 13% to 15% occurring once. This clonotype appeared many times. Trimming removed 1 base from V and 2 bases from J, with 12 bases in between. Per germline, CDR1 SGHAT and CDR2 FQNNGV. The CDR3 is made up of 15 amino acids.

The genes are TRBV11-2 and TRBJ2-7; no definite D call. This sequence originates from a woman in her 40s with Graves' hyperthyroidism that later progressed to Graves' ophthalmopathy. Source material: blood. CDR3 DNA sequence: TGTGCCAGCAGCTTAGGTTTCGGCCATGCCTACGAGCAGTACTTC. Residues: CASSLGFGHAYEQYF.